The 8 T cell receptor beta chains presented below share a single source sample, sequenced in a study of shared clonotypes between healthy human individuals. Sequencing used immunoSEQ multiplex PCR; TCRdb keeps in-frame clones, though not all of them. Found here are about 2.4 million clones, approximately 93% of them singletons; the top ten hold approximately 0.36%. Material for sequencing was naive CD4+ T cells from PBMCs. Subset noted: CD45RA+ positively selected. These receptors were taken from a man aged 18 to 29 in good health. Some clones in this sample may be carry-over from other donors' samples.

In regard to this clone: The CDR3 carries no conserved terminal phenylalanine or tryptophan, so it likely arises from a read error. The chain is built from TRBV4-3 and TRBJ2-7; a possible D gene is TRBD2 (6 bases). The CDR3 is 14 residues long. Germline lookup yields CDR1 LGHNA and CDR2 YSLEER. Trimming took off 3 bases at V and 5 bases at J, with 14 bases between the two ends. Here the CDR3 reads CASSQRGGADEQYL. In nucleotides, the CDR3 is TGCGCCAGCAGCCAGCGGGGAGGAGCTGACGAGCAGTACCTC.

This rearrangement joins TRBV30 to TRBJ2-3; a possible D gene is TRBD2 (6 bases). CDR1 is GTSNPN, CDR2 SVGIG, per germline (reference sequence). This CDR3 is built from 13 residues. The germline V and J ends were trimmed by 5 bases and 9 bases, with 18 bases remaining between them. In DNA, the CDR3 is TGTGCCTGGTCTGGCGGGGCCAGTAGAACGCAGTATTTT. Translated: CAWSGGASRTQYF. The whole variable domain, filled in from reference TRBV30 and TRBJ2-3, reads SQTIHQWPATLVQPVGSPLSLECTVEGTSNPNLYWYRQAAGRGLQLLFYSVGIGQISSEVPQNLSASRPQDRQFILSSKKLLLSDSGFYLCAWSGGASRTQYFGPGTRLTVL.

The CDR3 is CASSLLPGGRAKNIQYF. CDR3 coding DNA: TGTGCCAGCAGCTTACTTCCCGGGGGGAGAGCCAAAAACATTCAGTACTTC. V is TRBV7-6 and J is TRBJ2-4; 7 bases match TRBD2. CDR3 length equals 17 residues. Germline loops: CDR1 SGHVS, CDR2 FNYEAQ. V was pared by 2 bases and J by 0 bases, with 7 bases of the junction left unmatched.

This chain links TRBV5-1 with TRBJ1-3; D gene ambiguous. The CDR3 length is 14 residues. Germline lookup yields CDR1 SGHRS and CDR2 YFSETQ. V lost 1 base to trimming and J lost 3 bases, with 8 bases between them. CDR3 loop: CASSLSDVGNTIYF. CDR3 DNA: TGCGCCAGCAGCTTGTCAGACGTTGGAAACACCATATATTTT.

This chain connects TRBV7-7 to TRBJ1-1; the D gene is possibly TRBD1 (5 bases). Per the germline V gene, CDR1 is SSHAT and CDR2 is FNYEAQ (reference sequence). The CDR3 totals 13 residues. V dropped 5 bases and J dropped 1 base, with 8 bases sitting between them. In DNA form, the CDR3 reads TGTGCCAGCAGCCGGGGCCAGAACACTGAAGCTTTCTTT. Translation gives CASSRGQNTEAFF.

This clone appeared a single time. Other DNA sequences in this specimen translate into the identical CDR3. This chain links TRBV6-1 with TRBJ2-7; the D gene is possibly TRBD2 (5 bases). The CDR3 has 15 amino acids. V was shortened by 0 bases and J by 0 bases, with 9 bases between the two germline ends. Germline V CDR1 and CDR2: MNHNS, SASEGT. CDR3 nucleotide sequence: TGTGCCAGCAGTGAAGCGGGAGCCCTCTCCTACGAGCAGTACTTC. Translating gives CASSEAGALSYEQYF.

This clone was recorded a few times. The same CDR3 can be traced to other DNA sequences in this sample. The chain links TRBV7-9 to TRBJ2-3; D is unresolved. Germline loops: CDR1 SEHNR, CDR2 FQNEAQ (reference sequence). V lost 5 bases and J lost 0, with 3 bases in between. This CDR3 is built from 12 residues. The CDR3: CASSPSTDTQYF. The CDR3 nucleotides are TGTGCCAGCAGCCCCAGCACAGATACGCAGTATTTT.

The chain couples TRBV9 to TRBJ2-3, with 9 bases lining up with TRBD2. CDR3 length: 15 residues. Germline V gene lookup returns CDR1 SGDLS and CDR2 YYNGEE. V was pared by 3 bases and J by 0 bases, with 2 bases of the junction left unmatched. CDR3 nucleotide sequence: TGTGCCAGCAGCGGTAGCGGGGGCAGCACAGATACGCAGTATTTT. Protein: CASSGSGGSTDTQYF. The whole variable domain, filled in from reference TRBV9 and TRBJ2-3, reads DSGVTQTPKHLITATGQRVTLRCSPRSGDLSVYWYQQSLDQGLQFLIQYYNGEERAKGNILERFSAQQFPDLHSELNLSSLELGDSALYFCASSGSGGSTDTQYFGPGTRLTVL.